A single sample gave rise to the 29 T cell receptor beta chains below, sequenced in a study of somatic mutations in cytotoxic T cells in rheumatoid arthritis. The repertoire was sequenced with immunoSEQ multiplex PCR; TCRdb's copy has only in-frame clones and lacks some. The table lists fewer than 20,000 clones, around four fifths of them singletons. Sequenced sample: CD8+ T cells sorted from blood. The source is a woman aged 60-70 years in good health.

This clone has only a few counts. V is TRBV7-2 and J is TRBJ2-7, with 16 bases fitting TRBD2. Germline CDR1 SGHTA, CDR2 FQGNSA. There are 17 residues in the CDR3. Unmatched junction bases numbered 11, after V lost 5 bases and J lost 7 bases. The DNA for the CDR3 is TGTGCCAGCAGCCCCGGGACTAGCGGGGGGGCCTATGAAGAGCAGTACTTC. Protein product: CASSPGTSGGAYEEQYF.

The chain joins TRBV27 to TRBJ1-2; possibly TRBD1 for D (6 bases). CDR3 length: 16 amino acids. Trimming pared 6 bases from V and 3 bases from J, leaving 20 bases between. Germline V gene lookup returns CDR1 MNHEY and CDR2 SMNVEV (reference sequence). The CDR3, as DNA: TGTGCCAGCAGGCTTATGGGAGGACAGAGGGACTATGGCTACACCTTC. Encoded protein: CASRLMGGQRDYGYTF.

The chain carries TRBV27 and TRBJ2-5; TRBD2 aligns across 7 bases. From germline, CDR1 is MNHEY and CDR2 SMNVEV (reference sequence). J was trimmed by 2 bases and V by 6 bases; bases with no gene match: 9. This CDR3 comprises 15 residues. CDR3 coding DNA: TGTGCCAGCAGCCGCAACGGACTAGGACAAGAGACCCAGTACTTC. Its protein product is CASSRNGLGQETQYF.

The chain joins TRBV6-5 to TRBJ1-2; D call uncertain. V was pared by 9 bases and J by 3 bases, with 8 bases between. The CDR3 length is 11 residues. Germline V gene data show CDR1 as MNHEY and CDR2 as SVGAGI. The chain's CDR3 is CASTSYYGYTF. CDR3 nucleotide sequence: TGTGCCAGTACATCATACTATGGCTACACCTTC.

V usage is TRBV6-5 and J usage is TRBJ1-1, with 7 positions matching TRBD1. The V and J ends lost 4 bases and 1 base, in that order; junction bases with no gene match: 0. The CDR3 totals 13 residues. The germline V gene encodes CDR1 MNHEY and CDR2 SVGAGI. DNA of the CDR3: TGTGCCAGCAGTTCAGGGGGGAACACTGAAGCTTTCTTT. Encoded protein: CASSSGGNTEAFF.

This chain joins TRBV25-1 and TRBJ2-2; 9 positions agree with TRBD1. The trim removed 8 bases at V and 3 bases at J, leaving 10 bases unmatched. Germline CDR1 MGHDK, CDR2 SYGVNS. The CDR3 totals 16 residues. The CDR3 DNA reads TGTGCCAGCCCACCGGGACAGGGATCCGACACCGGGGAGCTGTTTTTT. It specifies CASPPGQGSDTGELFF.

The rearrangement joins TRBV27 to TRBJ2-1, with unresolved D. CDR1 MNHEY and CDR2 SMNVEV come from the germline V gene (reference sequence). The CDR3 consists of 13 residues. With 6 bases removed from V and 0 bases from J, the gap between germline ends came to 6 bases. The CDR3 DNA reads TGTGCCAGCAGAGACCTCTCCTACAATGAGCAGTTCTTC. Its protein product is CASRDLSYNEQFF.

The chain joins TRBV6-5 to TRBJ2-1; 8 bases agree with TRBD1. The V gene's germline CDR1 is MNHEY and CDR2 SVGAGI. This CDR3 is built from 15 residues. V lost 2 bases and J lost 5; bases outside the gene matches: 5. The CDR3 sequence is CASSYALTGDNEQFF. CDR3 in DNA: TGTGCCAGCAGTTACGCGCTGACAGGGGACAATGAGCAGTTCTTC.

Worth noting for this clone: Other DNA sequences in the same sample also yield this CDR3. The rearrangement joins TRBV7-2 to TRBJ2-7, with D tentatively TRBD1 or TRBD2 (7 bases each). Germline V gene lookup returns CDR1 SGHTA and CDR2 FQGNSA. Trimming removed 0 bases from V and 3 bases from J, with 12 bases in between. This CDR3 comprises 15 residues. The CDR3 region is CASSLAGGDSYEQYF. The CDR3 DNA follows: TGTGCCAGCAGCTTAGCGGGGGGGGACAGCTACGAGCAGTACTTC.

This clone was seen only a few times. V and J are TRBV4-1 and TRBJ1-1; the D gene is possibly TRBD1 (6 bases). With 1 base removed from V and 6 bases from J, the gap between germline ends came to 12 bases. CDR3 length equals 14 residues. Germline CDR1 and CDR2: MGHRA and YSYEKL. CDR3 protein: CASSQVRGLAEAFF. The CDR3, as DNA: TGCGCCAGCAGCCAAGTGCGGGGGCTTGCTGAAGCTTTCTTT.

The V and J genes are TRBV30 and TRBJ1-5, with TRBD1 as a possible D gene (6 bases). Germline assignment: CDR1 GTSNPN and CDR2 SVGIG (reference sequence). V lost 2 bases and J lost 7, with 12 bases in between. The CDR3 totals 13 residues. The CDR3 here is CAWSPDSGQPQHF. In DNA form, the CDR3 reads TGTGCCTGGAGTCCGGACAGTGGGCAGCCCCAGCATTTT.

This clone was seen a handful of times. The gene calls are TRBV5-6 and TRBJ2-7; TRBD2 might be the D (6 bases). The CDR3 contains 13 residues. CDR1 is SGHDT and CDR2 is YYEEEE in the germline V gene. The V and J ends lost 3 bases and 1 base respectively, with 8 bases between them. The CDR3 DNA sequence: TGTGCCAGCAGCTCCGGGGGTTCCTACGAGCAGTACTTC. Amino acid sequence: CASSSGGSYEQYF.

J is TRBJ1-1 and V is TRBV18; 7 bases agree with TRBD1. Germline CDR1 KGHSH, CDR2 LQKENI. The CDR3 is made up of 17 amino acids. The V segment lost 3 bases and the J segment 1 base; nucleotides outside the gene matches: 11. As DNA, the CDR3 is TGTGCCAGCTCACCGAGGGCAGGGGGTCCCCCGAACACTGAAGCTTTCTTT. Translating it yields CASSPRAGGPPNTEAFF.

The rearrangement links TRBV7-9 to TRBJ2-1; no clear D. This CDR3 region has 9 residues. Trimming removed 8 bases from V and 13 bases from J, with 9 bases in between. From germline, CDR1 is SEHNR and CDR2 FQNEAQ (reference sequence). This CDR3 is CASGLTQFF. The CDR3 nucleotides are TGTGCCAGCGGCCTTACTCAGTTCTTC.

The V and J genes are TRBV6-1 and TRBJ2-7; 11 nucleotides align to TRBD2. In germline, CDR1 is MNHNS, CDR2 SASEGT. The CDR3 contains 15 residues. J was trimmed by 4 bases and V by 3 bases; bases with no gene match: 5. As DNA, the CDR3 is TGTGCCAGCAGTGATCTAGCGGGAGGATCGTACGAGCAGTACTTC. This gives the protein CASSDLAGGSYEQYF.

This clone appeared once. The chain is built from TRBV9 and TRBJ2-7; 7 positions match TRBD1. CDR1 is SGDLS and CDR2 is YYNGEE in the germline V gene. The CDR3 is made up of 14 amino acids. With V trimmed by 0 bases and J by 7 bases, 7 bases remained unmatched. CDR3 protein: CASSVGDRPLEQYF. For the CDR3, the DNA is TGTGCCAGCAGCGTAGGGGACAGACCTTTGGAGCAGTACTTC.

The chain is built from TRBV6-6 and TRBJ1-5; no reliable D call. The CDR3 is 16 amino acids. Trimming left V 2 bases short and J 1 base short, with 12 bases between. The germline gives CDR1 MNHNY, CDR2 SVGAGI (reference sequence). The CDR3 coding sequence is TGTGCCAGCAGTTACAGCGGGATGATGAGCAATCAGCCCCAGCATTTT. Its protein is CASSYSGMMSNQPQHF.

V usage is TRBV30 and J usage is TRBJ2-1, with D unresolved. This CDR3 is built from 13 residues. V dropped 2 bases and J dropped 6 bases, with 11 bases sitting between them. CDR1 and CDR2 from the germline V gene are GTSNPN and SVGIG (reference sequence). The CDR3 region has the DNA TGTGCCTGGAGTAGAGGTATGGGCAATGAGCAGTTCTTC. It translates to CAWSRGMGNEQFF.

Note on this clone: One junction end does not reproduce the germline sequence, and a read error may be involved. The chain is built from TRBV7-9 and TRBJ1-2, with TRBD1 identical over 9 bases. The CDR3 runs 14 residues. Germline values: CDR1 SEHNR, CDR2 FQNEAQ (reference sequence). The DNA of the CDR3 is TGTGCCAGCAGCACCCCCGGGACAGGGTTTGGTTTGGCTTTC. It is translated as CASSTPGTGFGLAF.

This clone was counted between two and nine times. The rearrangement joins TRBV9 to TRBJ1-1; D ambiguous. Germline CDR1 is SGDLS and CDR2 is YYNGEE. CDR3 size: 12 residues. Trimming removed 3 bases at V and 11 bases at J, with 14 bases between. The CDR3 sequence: CASSDRAQGAFF. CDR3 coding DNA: TGTGCCAGCAGCGACCGGGCCCAAGGGGCTTTCTTT. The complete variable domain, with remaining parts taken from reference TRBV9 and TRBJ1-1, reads DSGVTQTPKHLITATGQRVTLRCSPRSGDLSVYWYQQSLDQGLQFLIQYYNGEERAKGNILERFSAQQFPDLHSELNLSSLELGDSALYFCASSDRAQGAFFGQGTRLTVV.

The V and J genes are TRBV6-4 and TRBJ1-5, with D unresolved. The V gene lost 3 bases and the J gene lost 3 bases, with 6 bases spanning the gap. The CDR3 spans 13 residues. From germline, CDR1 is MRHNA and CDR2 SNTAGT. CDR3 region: CASSETDNQPQHF. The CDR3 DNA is TGTGCCAGCAGTGAAACGGACAATCAGCCCCAGCATTTT.

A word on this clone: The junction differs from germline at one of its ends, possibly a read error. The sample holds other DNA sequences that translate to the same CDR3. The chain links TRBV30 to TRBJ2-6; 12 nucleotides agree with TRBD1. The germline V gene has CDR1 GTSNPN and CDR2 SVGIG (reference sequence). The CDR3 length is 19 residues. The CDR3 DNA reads TGTGCCTGGAGTGACAACCGGGACAGGGGGCTTGCTGGGGCCAACGTCCTGACTTTT. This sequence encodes CAWSDNRDRGLAGANVLTF.

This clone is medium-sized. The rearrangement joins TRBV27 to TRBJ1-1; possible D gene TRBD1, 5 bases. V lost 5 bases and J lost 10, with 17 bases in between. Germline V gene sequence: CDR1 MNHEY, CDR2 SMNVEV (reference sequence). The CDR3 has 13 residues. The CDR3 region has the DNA TGTGCCAGCAGTCTACTGGGAGGGGAGGGAGCTTTCTTT. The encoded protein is CASSLLGGEGAFF.

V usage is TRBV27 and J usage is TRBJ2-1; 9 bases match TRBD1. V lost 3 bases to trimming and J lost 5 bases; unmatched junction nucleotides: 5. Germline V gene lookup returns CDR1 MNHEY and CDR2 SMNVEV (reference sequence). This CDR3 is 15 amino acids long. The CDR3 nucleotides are TGTGCCAGCAGTTTCGGACAGGGGAGCAACAATGAGCAGTTCTTC. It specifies CASSFGQGSNNEQFF.

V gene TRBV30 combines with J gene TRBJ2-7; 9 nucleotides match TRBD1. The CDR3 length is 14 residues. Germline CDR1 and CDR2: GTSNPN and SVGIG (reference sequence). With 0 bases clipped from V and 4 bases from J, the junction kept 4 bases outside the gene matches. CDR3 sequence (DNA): TGTGCCTGGAGTGTGGGGACAGGGATTTACGAGCAGTACTTC. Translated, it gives CAWSVGTGIYEQYF.

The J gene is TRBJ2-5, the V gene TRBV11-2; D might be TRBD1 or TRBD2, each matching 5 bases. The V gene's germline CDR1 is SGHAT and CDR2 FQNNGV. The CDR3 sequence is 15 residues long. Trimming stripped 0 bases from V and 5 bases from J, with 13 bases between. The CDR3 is CASSLEGRLTETQYF. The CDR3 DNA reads TGTGCCAGCAGCTTAGAGGGACGGCTTACCGAGACCCAGTACTTC.

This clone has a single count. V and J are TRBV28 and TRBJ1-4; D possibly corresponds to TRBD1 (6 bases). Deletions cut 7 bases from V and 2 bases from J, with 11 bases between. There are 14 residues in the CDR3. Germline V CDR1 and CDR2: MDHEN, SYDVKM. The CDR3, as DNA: TGTGCCAGCAAAGAGCAGGGGACTAATGAAAAACTGTTTTTT. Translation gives CASKEQGTNEKLFF.

In nucleotides, the CDR3 is TGTGCCAGCAGCTCCACGGACGGATTGAACACTGAAGCTTTCTTT. Translated, it gives CASSSTDGLNTEAFF. The chain links TRBV27 to TRBJ1-1; no definite D call. V was cut by 6 bases and J by 0 bases, with 14 bases left in between. The CDR3 is 15 amino acids. The V gene's germline CDR1 is MNHEY and CDR2 SMNVEV (reference sequence).

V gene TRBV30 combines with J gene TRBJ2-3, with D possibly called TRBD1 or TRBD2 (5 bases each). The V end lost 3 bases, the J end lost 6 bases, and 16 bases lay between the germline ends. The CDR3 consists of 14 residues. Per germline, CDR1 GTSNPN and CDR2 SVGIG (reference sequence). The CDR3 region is CAWSPGSGYDTQYF. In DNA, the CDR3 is TGTGCCTGGAGCCCAGGGTCGGGATATGATACGCAGTATTTT. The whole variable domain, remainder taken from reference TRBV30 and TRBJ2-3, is SQTIHQWPATLVQPVGSPLSLECTVEGTSNPNLYWYRQAAGRGLQLLFYSVGIGQISSEVPQNLSASRPQDRQFILSSKKLLLSDSGFYLCAWSPGSGYDTQYFGPGTRLTVL.